A single TCR beta chain is shown here with its context. Its antigen is not identified. This CDR3 has 13 amino acids. V shed 3 bases and J shed 11 bases, with 16 bases lying between them. From germline, CDR1 is MDHEN and CDR2 SYDVKM. The Oncomine TCR Beta short-read assay was applied to DNA of cultured CD4+ T cells. TCRdb analysed the PCR reads with MiXCR anew, one entry per CDR3 protein. The table lists around 19,000 distinct CDR3 sequences, about 70% of them singletons. The data belong to a study of vaccination and CD4 T cells after COVID-19. Study background: Two of the convalescents were Hispanic, and the group consisted of six males and four females. Stimulation of the cells used overlapping spike peptide pools from SARS-CoV-2 and from the common cold coronaviruses HCoV-NL63, HCoV-OC43 and HCoV-229E. Control cultures used a CEFX viral epitope pool, an HIV-1 Nef peptide pool, or no peptide.

Treatment of the sample: roughly 11-day PBMC culture with coronavirus spike peptide pools or control peptides (ViraFEST assay). Sequences were obtained from CD4+ T cells from blood, cultured in vitro. The rearrangement links TRBV28 to TRBJ1-1; D may be TRBD1 (6 bases). This receptor was identified in a human donor who had recovered from COVID-19. The CDR3 loop reads CASSLGLNREAFF. CDR3 DNA sequence: TGTGCCAGCAGTTTGGGATTAAACAGGGAGGCTTTCTTT.